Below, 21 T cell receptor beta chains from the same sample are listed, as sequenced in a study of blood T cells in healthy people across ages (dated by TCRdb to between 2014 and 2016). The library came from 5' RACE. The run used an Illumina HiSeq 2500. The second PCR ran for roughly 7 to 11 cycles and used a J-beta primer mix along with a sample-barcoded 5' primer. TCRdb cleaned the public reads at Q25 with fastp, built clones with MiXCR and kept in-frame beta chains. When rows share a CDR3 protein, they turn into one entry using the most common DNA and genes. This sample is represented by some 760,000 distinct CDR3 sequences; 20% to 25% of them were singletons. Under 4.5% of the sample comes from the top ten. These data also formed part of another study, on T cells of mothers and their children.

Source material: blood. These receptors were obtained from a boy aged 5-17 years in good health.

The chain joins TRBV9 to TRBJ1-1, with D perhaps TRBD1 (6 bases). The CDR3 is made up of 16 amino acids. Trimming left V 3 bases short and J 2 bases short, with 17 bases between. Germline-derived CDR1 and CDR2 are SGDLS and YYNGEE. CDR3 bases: TGTGCCAGCAGCGGGGCTACAGGGAAAACTAACACTGAAGCTTTCTTT. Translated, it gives CASSGATGKTNTEAFF.

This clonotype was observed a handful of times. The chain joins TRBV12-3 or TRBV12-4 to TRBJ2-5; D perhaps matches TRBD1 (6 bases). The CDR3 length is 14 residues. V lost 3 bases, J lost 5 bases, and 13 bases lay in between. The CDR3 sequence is CASSFRGYEETQYF. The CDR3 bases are TGTGCCAGCAGTTTCAGGGGTTACGAGGAGACCCAGTACTTC.

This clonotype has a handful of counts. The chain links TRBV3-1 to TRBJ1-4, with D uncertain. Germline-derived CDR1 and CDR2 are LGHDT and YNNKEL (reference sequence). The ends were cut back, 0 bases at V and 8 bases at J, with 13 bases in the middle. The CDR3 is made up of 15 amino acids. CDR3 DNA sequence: TGTGCCAGCAGCCAAGAGACCCAACGAGGGGAAAAACTGTTTTTT. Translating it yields CASSQETQRGEKLFF. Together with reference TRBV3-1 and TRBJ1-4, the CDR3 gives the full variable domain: DTAVSQTPKYLVTQMGNDKSIKCEQNLGHDTMYWYKQDSKKFLKIMFSYNNKELIINETVPNRFSPKSPDKAHLNLHINSLELGDSAVYFCASSQETQRGEKLFFGSGTQLSVL.

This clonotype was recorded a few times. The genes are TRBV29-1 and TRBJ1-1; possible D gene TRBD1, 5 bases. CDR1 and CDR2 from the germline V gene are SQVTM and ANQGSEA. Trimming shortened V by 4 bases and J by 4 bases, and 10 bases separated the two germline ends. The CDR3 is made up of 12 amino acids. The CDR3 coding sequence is TGCAGCGTTGTGGGGGTGAGCACTGAAGCTTTCTTT. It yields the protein CSVVGVSTEAFF.

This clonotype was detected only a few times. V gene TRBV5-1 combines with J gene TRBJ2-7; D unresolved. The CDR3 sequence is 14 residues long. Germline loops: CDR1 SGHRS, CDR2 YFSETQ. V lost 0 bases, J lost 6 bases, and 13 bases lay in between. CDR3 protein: CASSLEYAALEQYF. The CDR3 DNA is TGCGCCAGCAGCTTGGAGTACGCTGCGCTCGAGCAGTACTTC.

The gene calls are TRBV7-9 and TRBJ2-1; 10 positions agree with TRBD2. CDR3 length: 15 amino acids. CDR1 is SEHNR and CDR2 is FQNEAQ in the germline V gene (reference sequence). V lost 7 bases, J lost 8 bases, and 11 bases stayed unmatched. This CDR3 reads CASTISGREGDEQFF. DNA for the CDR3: TGTGCCAGCACAATAAGCGGGAGGGAAGGGGATGAGCAGTTCTTC.

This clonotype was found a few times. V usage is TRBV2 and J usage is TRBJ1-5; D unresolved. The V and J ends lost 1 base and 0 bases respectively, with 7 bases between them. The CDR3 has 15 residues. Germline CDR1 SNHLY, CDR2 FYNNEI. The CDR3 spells CASSEEGNSNQPQHF. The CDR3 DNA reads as TGTGCCAGCAGTGAAGAGGGTAATAGCAATCAGCCCCAGCATTTT. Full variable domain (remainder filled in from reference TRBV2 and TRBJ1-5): EPEVTQTPSHQVTQMGQEVILRCVPISNHLYFYWYRQILGQKVEFLVSFYNNEISEKSEIFDDQFSVERPDGSNFTLKIRSTKLEDSAMYFCASSEEGNSNQPQHFGDGTRLSIL.

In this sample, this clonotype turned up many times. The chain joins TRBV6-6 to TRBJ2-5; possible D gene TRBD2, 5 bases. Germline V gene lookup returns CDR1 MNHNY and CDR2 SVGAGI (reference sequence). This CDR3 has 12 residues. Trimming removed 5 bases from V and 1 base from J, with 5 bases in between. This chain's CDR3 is CASSTSQETQYF. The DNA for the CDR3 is TGTGCCAGCAGTACTAGCCAAGAGACCCAGTACTTC.

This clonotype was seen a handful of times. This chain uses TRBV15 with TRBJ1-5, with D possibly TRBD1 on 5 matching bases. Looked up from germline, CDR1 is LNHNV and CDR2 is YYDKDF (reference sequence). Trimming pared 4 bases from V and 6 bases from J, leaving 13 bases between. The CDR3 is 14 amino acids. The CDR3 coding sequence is TGTGCCACCAGCACCAGGGTGGAAGGTCAGCCCCAGCATTTT. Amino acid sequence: CATSTRVEGQPQHF.

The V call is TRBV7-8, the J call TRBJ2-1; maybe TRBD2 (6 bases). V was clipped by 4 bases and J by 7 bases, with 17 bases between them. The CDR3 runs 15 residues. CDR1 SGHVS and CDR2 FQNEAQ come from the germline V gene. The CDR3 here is CASSSPGGVGNEQFF. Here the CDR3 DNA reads TGTGCCAGCAGCTCCCCCGGAGGGGTGGGGAATGAGCAGTTCTTC.

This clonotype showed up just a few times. CDR3 residues: CATSDSSTGGLQETQYF. The CDR3 DNA reads as TGTGCCACCAGTGATTCTTCGACAGGGGGCCTACAAGAGACCCAGTACTTC. This sequence joins TRBV24-1 and TRBJ2-5, with TRBD1 matching 10 bases. J was trimmed by 2 bases and V by 2 bases; bases with no gene match: 7. This CDR3 comprises 17 residues. Germline V CDR1 and CDR2: KGHDR, SFDVKD.

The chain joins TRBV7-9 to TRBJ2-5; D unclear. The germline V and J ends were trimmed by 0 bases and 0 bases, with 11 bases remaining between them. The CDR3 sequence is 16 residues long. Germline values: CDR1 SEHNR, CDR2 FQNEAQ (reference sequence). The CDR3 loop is CASSLAVGLYQETQYF. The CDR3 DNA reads TGTGCCAGCAGCTTAGCGGTGGGCCTGTACCAAGAGACCCAGTACTTC.

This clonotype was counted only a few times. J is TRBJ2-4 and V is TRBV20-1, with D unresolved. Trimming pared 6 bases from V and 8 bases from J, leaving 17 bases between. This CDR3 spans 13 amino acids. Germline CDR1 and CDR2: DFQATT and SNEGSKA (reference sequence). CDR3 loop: CSAPSGPVDIQYF. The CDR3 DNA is TGCAGTGCCCCGTCCGGACCGGTAGACATTCAGTACTTC.

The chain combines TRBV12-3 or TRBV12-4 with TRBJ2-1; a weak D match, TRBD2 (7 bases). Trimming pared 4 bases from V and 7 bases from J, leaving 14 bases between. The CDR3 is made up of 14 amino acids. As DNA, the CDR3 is TGTGCCAGCAGTTGGGCGGGGGCACGGAATGAGCAGTTCTTC. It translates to CASSWAGARNEQFF.

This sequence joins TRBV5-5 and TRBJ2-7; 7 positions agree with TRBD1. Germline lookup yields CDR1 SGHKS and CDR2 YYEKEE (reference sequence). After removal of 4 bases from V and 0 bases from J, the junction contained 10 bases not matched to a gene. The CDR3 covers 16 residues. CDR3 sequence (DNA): TGTGCCAGCAGCGGTTCTAGGGGACAGAGCTCCTACGAGCAGTACTTC. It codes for CASSGSRGQSSYEQYF.

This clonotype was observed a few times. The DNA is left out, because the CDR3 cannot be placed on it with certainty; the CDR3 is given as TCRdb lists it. The CDR3: CASSSSYERQETQYF. The V and J genes are TRBV28 and TRBJ2-5; the table's D call TRBD2 went unverified against the DNA. The CDR3 totals 15 residues, both ends included. Germline CDR1 MDHEN, CDR2 SYDVKM.

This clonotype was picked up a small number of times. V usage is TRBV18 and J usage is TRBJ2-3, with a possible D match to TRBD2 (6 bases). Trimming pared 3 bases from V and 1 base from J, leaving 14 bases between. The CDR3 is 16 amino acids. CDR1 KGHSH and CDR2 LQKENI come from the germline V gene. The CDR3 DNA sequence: TGTGCCAGCTCACCGGGACTTAACTCCGGCACAGATACGCAGTATTTT. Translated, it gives CASSPGLNSGTDTQYF.

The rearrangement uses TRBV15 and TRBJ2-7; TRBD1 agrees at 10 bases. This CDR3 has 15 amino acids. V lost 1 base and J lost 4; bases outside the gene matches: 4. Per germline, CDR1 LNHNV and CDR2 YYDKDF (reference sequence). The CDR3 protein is CATSRGTGQGYEQYF. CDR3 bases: TGTGCCACCAGCAGAGGCACGGGACAGGGGTACGAGCAGTACTTC.

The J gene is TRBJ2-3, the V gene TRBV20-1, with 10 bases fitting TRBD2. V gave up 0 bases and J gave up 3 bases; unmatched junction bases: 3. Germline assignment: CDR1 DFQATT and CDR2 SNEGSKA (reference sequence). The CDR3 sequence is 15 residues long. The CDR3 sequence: CSARESGRGTDTQYF. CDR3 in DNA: TGCAGTGCTAGAGAGAGCGGGAGGGGGACAGATACGCAGTATTTT.

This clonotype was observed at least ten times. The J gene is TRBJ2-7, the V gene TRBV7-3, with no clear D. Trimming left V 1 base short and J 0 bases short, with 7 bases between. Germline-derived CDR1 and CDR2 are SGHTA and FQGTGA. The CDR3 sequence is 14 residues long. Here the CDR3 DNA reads TGTGCCAGCAGCTTAAGTCCTAGCTCCTACGAGCAGTACTTC. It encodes CASSLSPSSYEQYF. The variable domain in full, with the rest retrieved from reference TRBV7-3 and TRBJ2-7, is GAGVSQTPSNKVTEKGKYVELRCDPISGHTALYWYRQSLGQGPEFLIYFQGTGAADDSGLPNDRFFAVRPEGSVSTLKIQRTERGDSAVYLCASSLSPSSYEQYFGPGTRLTVT.

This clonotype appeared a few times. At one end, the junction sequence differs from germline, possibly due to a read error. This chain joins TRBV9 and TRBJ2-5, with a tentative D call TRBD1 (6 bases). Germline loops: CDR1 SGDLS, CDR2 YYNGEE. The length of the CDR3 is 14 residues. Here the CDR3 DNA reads TGTGTCAGCAGCGGAGGACAGTTGTCGGAGACCCAGTACTTC. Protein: CVSSGGQLSETQYF.